Below, 29 T cell receptor beta chains from the same sample are listed, as sequenced in a study of ipilimumab plus nivolumab after autologous stem cell transplantation. TCRdb's copy holds only in-frame clones and misses some; the assay was immunoSEQ multiplex PCR. The sample carries approximately 80,000 clones, 75% to 85% recorded once. This sample comprised PBMCs, obtained in a trial of ipilimumab plus nivolumab as post-transplant consolidation. Every receptor here comes from a male donor with diffuse large B-cell lymphoma.

The chain carries TRBV9 and TRBJ1-2; D call uncertain. The CDR3 runs to 17 residues. The germline V gene has CDR1 SGDLS and CDR2 YYNGEE. The V end was cut by 0 bases, the J end by 1 base, with 16 bases between. CDR3 sequence reads: CASSVGDWTWNNYGYTF. The DNA for the CDR3 is TGTGCCAGCAGCGTAGGGGATTGGACGTGGAATAACTATGGCTACACCTTC. The whole variable domain, remainder taken from reference TRBV9 and TRBJ1-2, is DSGVTQTPKHLITATGQRVTLRCSPRSGDLSVYWYQQSLDQGLQFLIQYYNGEERAKGNILERFSAQQFPDLHSELNLSSLELGDSALYFCASSVGDWTWNNYGYTFGSGTRLTVV.

The chain employs TRBV18 and TRBJ1-4; D gene ambiguous. Germline V CDR1 and CDR2: KGHSH, LQKENI. The CDR3 length is 14 residues. V lost 6 bases, J lost 5 bases, and 13 bases lay in between. DNA for the CDR3: TGTGCCAGCTCTCTTAGCAGTAGGAATGAAAAACTGTTTTTT. This encodes CASSLSSRNEKLFF.

This chain connects TRBV6-1 to TRBJ1-2; tentative D call: TRBD1 (5 bases). V was trimmed by 1 base and J by 0 bases, leaving 9 bases between them. This CDR3 spans 15 amino acids. CDR1 and CDR2 from the germline V gene are MNHNS and SASEGT. CDR3 amino acids: CASSEVGPANYGYTF. In nucleotides, the CDR3 is TGTGCCAGCAGTGAAGTGGGACCCGCTAACTATGGCTACACCTTC.

The chain has TRBV7-2 and TRBJ1-2; the match to TRBD1 covers 8 bases. The CDR3 is 14 residues long. J was trimmed by 6 bases and V by 1 base; bases with no gene match: 4. Germline V gene data show CDR1 as SGHTA and CDR2 as FQGNSA. CDR3 sequence: CASSLGTGIDGYTF. For the CDR3, the DNA is TGTGCCAGCAGCTTAGGGACAGGGATAGATGGCTACACCTTC.

V usage is TRBV5-4 and J usage is TRBJ2-5; D gene ambiguous. The germline V gene encodes CDR1 SGHNT and CDR2 YYREEE (reference sequence). Trimming removed 2 bases from V and 5 bases from J, with 4 bases in between. This CDR3 contains 11 residues. The CDR3 DNA follows: TGTGCCAGCAGCTTCGCGGAGACCCAGTACTTC. Residues: CASSFAETQYF.

The chain carries TRBV4-1 and TRBJ2-1; D could derive from TRBD1 or TRBD2 (5 bases each). Germline lookup yields CDR1 MGHRA and CDR2 YSYEKL. CDR3 length equals 16 residues. V was pared by 1 base and J by 2 bases, with 12 bases between. The CDR3 DNA follows: TGCGCCAGCAGCCAAGTAGGGCAGGGACCCTACAATGAGCAGTTCTTC. This gives the protein CASSQVGQGPYNEQFF.

The genes are TRBV5-5 and TRBJ2-7, with TRBD2 matching over 11 bases. After removal of 4 bases from V and 7 bases from J, the junction contained 7 bases not matched to a gene. The length of the CDR3 is 14 residues. Germline V gene data show CDR1 as SGHKS and CDR2 as YYEKEE (reference sequence). The CDR3 is CASSLVAGGLEQYF. The CDR3 nucleotides read TGTGCCAGCAGCCTTGTAGCGGGGGGGCTGGAGCAGTACTTC.

This sequence joins TRBV19 and TRBJ1-2; D is unresolved. Germline CDR1 LNHDA, CDR2 SQIVND (reference sequence). The CDR3 length is 13 residues. V was clipped by 8 bases and J by 4 bases, with 14 bases between them. CDR3 DNA sequence: TGTGCCAGTCGAGAGGCAGGCGTCTATGGCTACACCTTC. Encoded protein: CASREAGVYGYTF.

The V call is TRBV19, the J call TRBJ2-7, with D possibly being TRBD2 (7 bases). Germline CDR1 reads LNHDA; CDR2 reads SQIVND (reference sequence). This CDR3 region has 16 residues. The ends were cut back, 5 bases at V and 0 bases at J, with 17 bases in the middle. The CDR3 spells CASSPTGGLSSYEQYF. In DNA, the CDR3 is TGTGCCAGTAGTCCCACCGGGGGGCTAAGCTCCTACGAGCAGTACTTC.

The chain uses TRBV4-1 and TRBJ1-1; 7 bases match TRBD1. Germline V gene sequence: CDR1 MGHRA, CDR2 YSYEKL. Losses at the gene ends were 4 bases for V and 1 base for J; bases not matched to a gene: 6. This CDR3 is built from 15 residues. The CDR3 DNA sequence: TGCGCCAGCAGCCTCCGGACAGGTGAGAACACTGAAGCTTTCTTT. It is translated as CASSLRTGENTEAFF.

J is TRBJ2-1 and V is TRBV6-5, with a tentative D call TRBD2 (5 bases). The ends were cut back, 5 bases at V and 6 bases at J, with 11 bases in the middle. Germline V CDR1 and CDR2: MNHEY, SVGAGI. The CDR3 is made up of 13 amino acids. CDR3: CASSPGGINEQFF. CDR3 DNA sequence: TGTGCCAGCAGTCCTGGAGGAATCAATGAGCAGTTCTTC.

The chain is built from TRBV7-2 and TRBJ1-2, with 7 bases that match TRBD1. The CDR3 extends over 14 amino acids. Germline V gene data show CDR1 as SGHTA and CDR2 as FQGNSA. The V and J ends lost 0 bases and 8 bases, in that order; junction bases with no gene match: 6. The CDR3 bases are TGTGCCAGCAGCTTAGCCCGAGGAGGGGGCGGCTACACCTTC. Protein sequence: CASSLARGGGGYTF. Combining the CDR3 with reference TRBV7-2 and TRBJ1-2 gives the whole variable domain GAGVSQSPSNKVTEKGKDVELRCDPISGHTALYWYRQSLGQGLEFLIYFQGNSAPDKSGLPSDRFSAERTGGSVSTLTIQRTQQEDSAVYLCASSLARGGGGYTFGSGTRLTVV.

V is TRBV6-5 and J is TRBJ2-6, with a possible D match to TRBD1 (5 bases). Deletions cut 0 bases from V and 0 bases from J, with 6 bases between. The germline CDR1 and CDR2 sequences are MNHEY and SVGAGI. CDR3 length equals 16 residues. The CDR3 bases are TGTGCCAGCAGTTACTCGACAGCCTCTGGGGCCAACGTCCTGACTTTC. It codes for CASSYSTASGANVLTF.

In regard to this clone: This CDR3 is also generated by other DNA sequences in the sample. The genes are TRBV6-5 and TRBJ2-2; D is unresolved. Deletions cut 8 bases from V and 1 base from J, with 5 bases between. The germline V gene encodes CDR1 MNHEY and CDR2 SVGAGI. The CDR3 has 12 amino acids. CDR3 nucleotide sequence: TGTGCCAGCCGAGGGAACACCGGGGAGCTGTTTTTT. This translates into CASRGNTGELFF.

V gene TRBV29-1 combines with J gene TRBJ2-1, with 8 bases matching TRBD1. CDR1 is SQVTM, CDR2 ANQGSEA, per germline. V trimming: 0 bases; J trimming: 4 bases; junction bases outside the gene matches: 8. This CDR3 spans 16 amino acids. CDR3 bases: TGCAGCGTTGAAGATGTAGGGGACAGGAATTACAATGAGCAGTTCTTC. Translation: CSVEDVGDRNYNEQFF.

The gene calls are TRBV7-3 and TRBJ2-3, with a tentative D call TRBD2 (6 bases). The germline gives CDR1 SGHTA, CDR2 FQGTGA. The CDR3 contains 14 residues. Trimming pared 0 bases from V and 6 bases from J, leaving 10 bases between. The CDR3 reads CASSLTGGWDTQYF. The CDR3 DNA reads as TGTGCCAGCAGCTTAACCGGGGGTTGGGATACGCAGTATTTT.

The V and J genes are TRBV5-4 and TRBJ1-1; D perhaps matches TRBD1 (5 bases). Between the trimmed V and J ends, which lost 1 base and 1 base, there was a span of 14 bases. The CDR3 runs to 16 residues. Germline-derived CDR1 and CDR2 are SGHNT and YYREEE (reference sequence). The CDR3 nucleotides read TGTGCCAGCAGCTTGTTGAAGGGGAGGGCGAACACTGAAGCTTTCTTT. This translates into CASSLLKGRANTEAFF.

A single count supports this clone. The chain recombines TRBV4-2 with TRBJ2-3; TRBD2 matches at 9 bases. CDR1 and CDR2 (germline): LGHNA, YNFKEQ. Trimming removed 1 base from V and 2 bases from J; junction bases left unmatched: 13. This CDR3 region has 19 residues. The CDR3 protein is CASSQVGAGGTTPTDTQYF. In DNA, the CDR3 is TGTGCCAGCAGCCAAGTAGGAGCGGGGGGCACAACCCCCACAGATACGCAGTATTTT.

The rearrangement joins TRBV5-6 to TRBJ2-3; D might be TRBD1 (6 bases). The length of the CDR3 is 14 residues. V shed 0 bases and J shed 2 bases, with 7 bases lying between them. CDR1 is SGHDT and CDR2 is YYEEEE in the germline V gene. The CDR3 is CASSLGGHTDTQYF. The CDR3, as DNA: TGTGCCAGCAGCTTGGGGGGGCACACAGATACGCAGTATTTT.

V is TRBV28 and J is TRBJ1-2, with D possibly being TRBD1 (6 bases). The CDR3 contains 11 residues. V lost 4 bases and J lost 14, with 14 bases in between. Germline CDR1 MDHEN, CDR2 SYDVKM. The CDR3 is CASSSAGAWTF. The CDR3 DNA follows: TGTGCCAGCAGTTCAGCAGGGGCATGGACCTTC.

Here the CDR3 reads CAWMRPFYGYTF. In DNA form, the CDR3 reads TGTGCCTGGATGCGTCCGTTCTATGGCTACACCTTC. V is TRBV30 and J is TRBJ1-2; D gene uncertain. V shed 4 bases and J shed 4 bases, with 10 bases lying between them. This CDR3 has 12 amino acids. The germline V gene encodes CDR1 GTSNPN and CDR2 SVGIG (reference sequence).

V usage is TRBV5-4 and J usage is TRBJ1-2, with 7 bases lining up with TRBD1. Germline values: CDR1 SGHNT, CDR2 YYREEE (reference sequence). The CDR3 covers 17 residues. V dropped 4 bases and J dropped 8; count of bases not matched to a gene: 20. Here the CDR3 reads CASSPMAGQAWGWGYTF. The CDR3 region has the DNA TGTGCCAGCAGCCCGATGGCAGGACAGGCCTGGGGTTGGGGCTACACCTTC.

The chain recombines TRBV15 with TRBJ2-1; tentative D call: TRBD2 (5 bases). V dropped 2 bases and J dropped 0 bases, with 14 bases sitting between them. This CDR3 has 17 amino acids. Germline CDR1 LNHNV, CDR2 YYDKDF (reference sequence). The CDR3 spells CATSRYGITSSYNEQFF. CDR3 bases: TGTGCCACCAGCAGATACGGGATAACGAGCTCCTACAATGAGCAGTTCTTC.

Notes on this clone: The same CDR3 arises from other DNA sequences in this sample as well. The chain recombines TRBV5-4 with TRBJ1-1; D is unclear. Germline CDR1 is SGHNT and CDR2 is YYREEE (reference sequence). Deletions cut 4 bases from V and 6 bases from J, with 7 bases between. This CDR3 is 11 amino acids long. In nucleotides, the CDR3 is TGTGCCAGCAGCCTAGGACCTGAAGCTTTCTTT. Protein sequence: CASSLGPEAFF.

The chain uses TRBV5-4 and TRBJ1-1; TRBD1 is a possible D gene (6 bases). CDR1 SGHNT and CDR2 YYREEE come from the germline V gene (reference sequence). Trimming shortened V by 0 bases and J by 1 base, and 10 bases separated the two germline ends. This CDR3 has 15 residues. The CDR3 DNA reads as TGTGCCAGCAGCTTGGCAAGGGGACAGAACACTGAAGCTTTCTTT. Translating gives CASSLARGQNTEAFF.

The V and J genes are TRBV30 and TRBJ1-3, with TRBD1 matching over 7 bases. The germline gives CDR1 GTSNPN, CDR2 SVGIG (reference sequence). The CDR3 spans 17 residues. Trimming at V came to 1 base and at J to 0 bases, leaving 9 bases not matched to a gene. The CDR3 sequence: CAWSALTGDFSGNTIYF. CDR3 nucleotide sequence: TGTGCCTGGAGTGCCCTAACAGGGGACTTCTCTGGAAACACCATATATTTT. The whole variable domain, remainder taken from reference TRBV30 and TRBJ1-3, is SQTIHQWPATLVQPVGSPLSLECTVEGTSNPNLYWYRQAAGRGLQLLFYSVGIGQISSEVPQNLSASRPQDRQFILSSKKLLLSDSGFYLCAWSALTGDFSGNTIYFGEGSWLTVV.

The CDR3 loop is CASSQSVEGRQHF. CDR3 DNA sequence: TGTGCCAGCAGCCAATCAGTAGAGGGACGCCAGCATTTT. This chain connects TRBV7-7 to TRBJ1-5; D might be TRBD1 (5 bases). V was cut by 5 bases and J by 12 bases, with 17 bases left in between. Germline V gene lookup returns CDR1 SSHAT and CDR2 FNYEAQ (reference sequence). CDR3 length equals 13 residues.

V usage is TRBV4-1 and J usage is TRBJ1-3; D gene ambiguous. This CDR3 spans 17 amino acids. Germline loops: CDR1 MGHRA, CDR2 YSYEKL. Trimming took 5 bases from V and 0 from J, leaving 17 bases between them. CDR3 DNA: TGCGCCAGCAGCAAGCAATATCTACAGAGCTCTGGAAACACCATATATTTT. Residues: CASSKQYLQSSGNTIYF.

This sequence joins TRBV6-5 and TRBJ1-4; D unclear. The germline CDR1 and CDR2 sequences are MNHEY and SVGAGI. The CDR3 is 15 amino acids. V was trimmed by 6 bases and J by 3 bases, leaving 14 bases between them. DNA for the CDR3: TGTGCCAGCAGGCGAATGGGCGGGCCTAATGAAAAACTGTTTTTT. Translating gives CASRRMGGPNEKLFF.